The clone carrying this T cell receptor beta chain was recorded a few times. The data originate from a study of blood T cell repertoires in COVID-19. Original analysis: It was from reference gene primer amplification that nucleated cell counts were estimated. Measured with immunoSEQ multiplex PCR; TCRdb has only the in-frame clones, and not every one. V, J and clone size are those of that table, while D and trimming were read from the DNA. The sample has about 28,000 clones, approximately 89% seen once. The germline V gene has CDR1 SEHNR and CDR2 FQNEAQ (reference sequence). Trimming removed 5 bases from V and 6 bases from J; junction bases left unmatched: 10. CDR3 length equals 15 residues.

The receptor was derived from a human donor with acute or convalescent COVID-19. The donor label of this sample is uncertain. Sample: peripheral blood. The chain joins TRBV7-9 to TRBJ1-1; 9 bases fit TRBD1. In nucleotides, the CDR3 is TGTGCCAGCAGCCGACGGGACAGGGAGTATCCTGAAGCTTTCTTT. Translated: CASSRRDREYPEAFF.